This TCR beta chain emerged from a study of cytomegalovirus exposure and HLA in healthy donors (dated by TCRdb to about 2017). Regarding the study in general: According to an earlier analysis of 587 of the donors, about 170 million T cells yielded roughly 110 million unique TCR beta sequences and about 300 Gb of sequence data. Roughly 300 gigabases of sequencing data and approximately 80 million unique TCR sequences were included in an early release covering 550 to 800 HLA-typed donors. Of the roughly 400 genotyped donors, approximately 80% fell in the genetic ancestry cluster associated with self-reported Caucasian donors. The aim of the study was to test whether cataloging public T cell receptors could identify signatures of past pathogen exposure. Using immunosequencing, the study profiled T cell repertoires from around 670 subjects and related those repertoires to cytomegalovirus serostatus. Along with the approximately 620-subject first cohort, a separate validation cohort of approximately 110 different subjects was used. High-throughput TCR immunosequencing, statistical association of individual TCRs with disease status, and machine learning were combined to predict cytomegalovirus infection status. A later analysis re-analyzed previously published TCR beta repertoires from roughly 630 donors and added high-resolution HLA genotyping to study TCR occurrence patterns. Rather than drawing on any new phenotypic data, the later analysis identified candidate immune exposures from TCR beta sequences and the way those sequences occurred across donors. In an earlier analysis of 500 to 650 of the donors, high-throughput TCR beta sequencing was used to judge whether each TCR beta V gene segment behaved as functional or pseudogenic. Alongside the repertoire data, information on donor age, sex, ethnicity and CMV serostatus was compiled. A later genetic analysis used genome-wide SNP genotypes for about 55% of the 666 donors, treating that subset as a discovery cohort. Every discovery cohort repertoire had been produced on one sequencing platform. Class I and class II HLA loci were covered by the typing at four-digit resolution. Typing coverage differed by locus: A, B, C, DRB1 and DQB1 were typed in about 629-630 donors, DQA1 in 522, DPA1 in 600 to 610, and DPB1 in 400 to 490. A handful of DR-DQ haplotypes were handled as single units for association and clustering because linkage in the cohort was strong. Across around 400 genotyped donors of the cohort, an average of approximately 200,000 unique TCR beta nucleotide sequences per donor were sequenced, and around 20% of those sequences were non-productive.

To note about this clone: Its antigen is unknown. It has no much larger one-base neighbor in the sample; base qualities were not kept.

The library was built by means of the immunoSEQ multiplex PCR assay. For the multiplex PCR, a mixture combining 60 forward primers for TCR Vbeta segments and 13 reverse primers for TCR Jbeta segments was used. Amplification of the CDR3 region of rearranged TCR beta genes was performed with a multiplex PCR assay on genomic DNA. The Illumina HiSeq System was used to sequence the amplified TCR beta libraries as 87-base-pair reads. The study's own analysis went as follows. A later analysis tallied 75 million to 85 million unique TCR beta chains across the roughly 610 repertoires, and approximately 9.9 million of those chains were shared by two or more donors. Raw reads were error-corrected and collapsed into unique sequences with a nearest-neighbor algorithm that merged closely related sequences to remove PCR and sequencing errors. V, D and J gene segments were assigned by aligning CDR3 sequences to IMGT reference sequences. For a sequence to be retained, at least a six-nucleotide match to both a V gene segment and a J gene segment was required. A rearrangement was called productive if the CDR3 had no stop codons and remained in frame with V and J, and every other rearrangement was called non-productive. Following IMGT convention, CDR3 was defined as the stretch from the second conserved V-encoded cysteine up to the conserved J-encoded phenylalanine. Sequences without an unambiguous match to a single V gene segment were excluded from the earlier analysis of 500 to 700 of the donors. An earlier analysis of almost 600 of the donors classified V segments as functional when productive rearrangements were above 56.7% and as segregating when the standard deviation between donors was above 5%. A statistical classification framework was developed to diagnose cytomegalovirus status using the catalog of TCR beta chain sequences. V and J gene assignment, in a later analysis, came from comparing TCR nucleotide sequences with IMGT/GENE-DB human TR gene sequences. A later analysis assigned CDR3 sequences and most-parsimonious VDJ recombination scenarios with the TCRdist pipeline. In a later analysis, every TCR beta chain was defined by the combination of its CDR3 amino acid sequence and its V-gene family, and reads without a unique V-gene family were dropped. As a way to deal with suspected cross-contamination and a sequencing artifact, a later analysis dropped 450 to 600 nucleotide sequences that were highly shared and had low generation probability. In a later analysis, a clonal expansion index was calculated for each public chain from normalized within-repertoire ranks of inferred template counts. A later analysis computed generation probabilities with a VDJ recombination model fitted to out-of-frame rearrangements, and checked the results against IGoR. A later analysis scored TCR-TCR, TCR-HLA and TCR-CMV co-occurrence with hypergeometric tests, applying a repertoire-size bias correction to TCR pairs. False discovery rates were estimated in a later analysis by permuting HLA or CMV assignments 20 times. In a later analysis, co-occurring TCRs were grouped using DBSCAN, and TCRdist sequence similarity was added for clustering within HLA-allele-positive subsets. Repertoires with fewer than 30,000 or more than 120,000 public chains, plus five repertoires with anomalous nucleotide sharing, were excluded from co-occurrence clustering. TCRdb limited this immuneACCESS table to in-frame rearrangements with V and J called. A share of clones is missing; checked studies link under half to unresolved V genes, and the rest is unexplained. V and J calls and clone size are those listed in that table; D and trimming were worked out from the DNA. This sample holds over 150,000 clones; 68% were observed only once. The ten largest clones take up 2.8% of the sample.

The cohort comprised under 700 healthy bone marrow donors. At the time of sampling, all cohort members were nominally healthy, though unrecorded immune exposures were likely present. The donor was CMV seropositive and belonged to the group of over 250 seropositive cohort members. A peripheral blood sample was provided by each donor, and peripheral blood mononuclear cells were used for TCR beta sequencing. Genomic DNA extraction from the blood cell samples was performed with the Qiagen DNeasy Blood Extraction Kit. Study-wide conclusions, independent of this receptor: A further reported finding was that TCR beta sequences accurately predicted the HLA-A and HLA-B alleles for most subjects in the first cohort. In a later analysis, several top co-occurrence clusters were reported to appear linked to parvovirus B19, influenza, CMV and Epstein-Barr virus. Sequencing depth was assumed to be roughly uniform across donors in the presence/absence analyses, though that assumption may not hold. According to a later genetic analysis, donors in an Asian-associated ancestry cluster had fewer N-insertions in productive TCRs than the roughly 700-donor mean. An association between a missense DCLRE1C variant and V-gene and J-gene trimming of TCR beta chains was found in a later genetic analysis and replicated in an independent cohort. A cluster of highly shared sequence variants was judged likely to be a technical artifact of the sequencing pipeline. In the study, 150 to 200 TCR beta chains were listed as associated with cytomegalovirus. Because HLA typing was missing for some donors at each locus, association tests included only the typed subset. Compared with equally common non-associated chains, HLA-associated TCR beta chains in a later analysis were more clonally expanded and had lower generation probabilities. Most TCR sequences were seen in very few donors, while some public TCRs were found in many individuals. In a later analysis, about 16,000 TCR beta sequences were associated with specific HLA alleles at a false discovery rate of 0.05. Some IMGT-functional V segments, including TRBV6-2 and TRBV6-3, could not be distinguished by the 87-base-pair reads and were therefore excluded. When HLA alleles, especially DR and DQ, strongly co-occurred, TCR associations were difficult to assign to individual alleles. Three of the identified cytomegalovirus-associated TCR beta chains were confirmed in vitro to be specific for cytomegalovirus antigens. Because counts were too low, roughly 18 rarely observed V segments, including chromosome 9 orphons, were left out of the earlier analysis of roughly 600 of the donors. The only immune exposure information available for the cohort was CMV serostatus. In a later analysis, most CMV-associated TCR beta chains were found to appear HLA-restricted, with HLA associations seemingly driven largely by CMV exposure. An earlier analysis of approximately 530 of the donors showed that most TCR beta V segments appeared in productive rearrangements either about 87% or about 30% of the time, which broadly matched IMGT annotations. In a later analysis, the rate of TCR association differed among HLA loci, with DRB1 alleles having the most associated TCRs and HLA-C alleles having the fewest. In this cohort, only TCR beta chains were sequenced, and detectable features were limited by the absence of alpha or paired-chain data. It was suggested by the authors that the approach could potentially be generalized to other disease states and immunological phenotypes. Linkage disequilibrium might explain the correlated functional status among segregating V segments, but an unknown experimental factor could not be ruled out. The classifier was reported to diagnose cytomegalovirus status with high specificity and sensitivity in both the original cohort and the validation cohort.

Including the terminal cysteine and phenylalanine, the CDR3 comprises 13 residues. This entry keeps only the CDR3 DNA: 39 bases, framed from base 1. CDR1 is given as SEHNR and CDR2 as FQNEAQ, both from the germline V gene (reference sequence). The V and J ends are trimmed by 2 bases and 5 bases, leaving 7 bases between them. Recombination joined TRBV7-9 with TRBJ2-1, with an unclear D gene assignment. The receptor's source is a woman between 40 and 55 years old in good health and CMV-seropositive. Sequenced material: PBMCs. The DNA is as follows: TGTGCCAGCAGCTTAAGCGCGGACAATGAGCAGTTCTTC. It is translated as CASSLSADNEQFF.